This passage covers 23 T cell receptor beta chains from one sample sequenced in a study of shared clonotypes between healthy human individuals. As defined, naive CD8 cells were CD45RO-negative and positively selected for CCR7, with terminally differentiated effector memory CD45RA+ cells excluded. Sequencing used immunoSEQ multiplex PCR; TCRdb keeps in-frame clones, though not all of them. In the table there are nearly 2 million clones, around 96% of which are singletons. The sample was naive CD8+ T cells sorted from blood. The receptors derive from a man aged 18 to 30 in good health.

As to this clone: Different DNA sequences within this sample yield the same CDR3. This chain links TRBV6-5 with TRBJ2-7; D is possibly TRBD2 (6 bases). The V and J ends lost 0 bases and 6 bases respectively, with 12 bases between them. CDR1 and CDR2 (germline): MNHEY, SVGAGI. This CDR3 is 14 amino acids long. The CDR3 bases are TGTGCCAGCAGTTACTCGGAGGGACCGGGCGAGCAGTACTTC. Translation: CASSYSEGPGEQYF.

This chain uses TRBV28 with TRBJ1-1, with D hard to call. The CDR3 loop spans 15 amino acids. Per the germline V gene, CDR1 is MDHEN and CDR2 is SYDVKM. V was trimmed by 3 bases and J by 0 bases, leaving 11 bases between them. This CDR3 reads CASSFDLTMNTEAFF. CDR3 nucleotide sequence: TGTGCCAGCAGTTTCGATTTGACTATGAACACTGAAGCTTTCTTT.

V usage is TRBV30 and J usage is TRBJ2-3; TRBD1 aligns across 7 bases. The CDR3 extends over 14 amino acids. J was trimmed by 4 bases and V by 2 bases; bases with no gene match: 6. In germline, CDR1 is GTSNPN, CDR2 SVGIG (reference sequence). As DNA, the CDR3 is TGTGCCTGGAGTACACTCCAGGGGGCAGATACGCAGTATTTT. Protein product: CAWSTLQGADTQYF.

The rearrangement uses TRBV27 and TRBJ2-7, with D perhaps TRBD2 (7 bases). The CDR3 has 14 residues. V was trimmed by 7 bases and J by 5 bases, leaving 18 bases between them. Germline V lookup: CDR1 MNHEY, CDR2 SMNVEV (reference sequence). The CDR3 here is CASTLGGASDEQYF. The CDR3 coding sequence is TGTGCCAGCACCCTTGGGGGGGCGTCCGACGAGCAGTACTTC.

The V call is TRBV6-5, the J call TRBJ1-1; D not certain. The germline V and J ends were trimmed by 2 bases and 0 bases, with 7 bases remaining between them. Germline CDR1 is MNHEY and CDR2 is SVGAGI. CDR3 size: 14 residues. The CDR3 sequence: CASSYTNMNTEAFF. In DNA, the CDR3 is TGTGCCAGCAGTTACACCAACATGAACACTGAAGCTTTCTTT.

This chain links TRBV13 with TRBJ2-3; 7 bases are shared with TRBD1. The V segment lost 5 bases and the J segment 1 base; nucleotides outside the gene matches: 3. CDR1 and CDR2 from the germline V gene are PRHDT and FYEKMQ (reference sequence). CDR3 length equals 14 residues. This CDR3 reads CASSHGQGTDTQYF. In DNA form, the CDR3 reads TGTGCCAGCAGCCACGGACAGGGCACAGATACGCAGTATTTT.

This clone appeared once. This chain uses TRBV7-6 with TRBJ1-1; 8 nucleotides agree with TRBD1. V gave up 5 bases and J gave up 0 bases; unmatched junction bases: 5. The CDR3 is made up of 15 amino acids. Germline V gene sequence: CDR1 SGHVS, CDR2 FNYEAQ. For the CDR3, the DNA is TGTGCCAGCAGCCCCCAGACAGGGGTGAACACTGAAGCTTTCTTT. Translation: CASSPQTGVNTEAFF.

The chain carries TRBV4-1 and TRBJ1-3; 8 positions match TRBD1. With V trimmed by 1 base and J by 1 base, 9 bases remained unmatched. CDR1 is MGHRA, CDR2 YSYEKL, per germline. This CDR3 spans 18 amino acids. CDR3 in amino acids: CASSQGAQGAISGNTIYF. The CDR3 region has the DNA TGCGCCAGCAGCCAAGGGGCCCAGGGGGCTATTTCTGGAAACACCATATATTTT.

The CDR3 protein is CASSADRPSSYNSPLHF. DNA for the CDR3: TGTGCCAGCAGCGCGGACAGGCCGAGCTCCTATAATTCACCCCTCCACTTT. The rearrangement links TRBV2 to TRBJ1-6; 7 bases fit TRBD1. The CDR3 sequence is 17 residues long. Germline V gene sequence: CDR1 SNHLY, CDR2 FYNNEI. With V trimmed by 6 bases and J by 0 bases, 8 bases remained unmatched.

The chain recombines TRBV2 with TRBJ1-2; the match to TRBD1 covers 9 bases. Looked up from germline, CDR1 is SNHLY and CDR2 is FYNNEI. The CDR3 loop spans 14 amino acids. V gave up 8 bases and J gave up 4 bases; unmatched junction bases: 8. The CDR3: CASAEGQGPYGYTF. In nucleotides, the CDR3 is TGTGCCAGCGCAGAAGGACAGGGGCCCTATGGCTACACCTTC. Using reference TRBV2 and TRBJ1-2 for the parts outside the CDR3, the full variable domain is EPEVTQTPSHQVTQMGQEVILRCVPISNHLYFYWYRQILGQKVEFLVSFYNNEISEKSEIFDDQFSVERPDGSNFTLKIRSTKLEDSAMYFCASAEGQGPYGYTFGSGTRLTVV.

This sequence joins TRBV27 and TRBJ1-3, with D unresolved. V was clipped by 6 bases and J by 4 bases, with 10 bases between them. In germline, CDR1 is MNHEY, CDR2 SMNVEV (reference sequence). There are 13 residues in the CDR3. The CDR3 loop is CASSPFGGNTIYF. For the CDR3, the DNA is TGTGCCAGCAGCCCCTTTGGAGGAAACACCATATATTTT.

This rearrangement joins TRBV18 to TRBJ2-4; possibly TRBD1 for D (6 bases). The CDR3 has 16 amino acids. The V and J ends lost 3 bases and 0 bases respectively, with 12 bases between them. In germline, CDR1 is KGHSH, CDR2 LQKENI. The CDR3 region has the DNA TGTGCCAGCTCACCCCCGACAGGTCTAGCCAAAAACATTCAGTACTTC. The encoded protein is CASSPPTGLAKNIQYF.

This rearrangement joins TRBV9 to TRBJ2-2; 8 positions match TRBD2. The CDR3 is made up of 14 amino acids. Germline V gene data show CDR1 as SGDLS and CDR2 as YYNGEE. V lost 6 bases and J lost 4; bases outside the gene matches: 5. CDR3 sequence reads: CASKAAGGTGELFF. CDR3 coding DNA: TGTGCCAGCAAGGCGGCGGGGGGCACCGGGGAGCTGTTTTTT.

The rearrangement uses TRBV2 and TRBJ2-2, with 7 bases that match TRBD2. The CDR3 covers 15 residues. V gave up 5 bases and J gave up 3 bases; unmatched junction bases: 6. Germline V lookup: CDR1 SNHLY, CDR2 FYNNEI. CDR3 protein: CASSPAGGYTGELFF. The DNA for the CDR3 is TGTGCCAGCAGTCCCGCCGGGGGGTACACCGGGGAGCTGTTTTTT.

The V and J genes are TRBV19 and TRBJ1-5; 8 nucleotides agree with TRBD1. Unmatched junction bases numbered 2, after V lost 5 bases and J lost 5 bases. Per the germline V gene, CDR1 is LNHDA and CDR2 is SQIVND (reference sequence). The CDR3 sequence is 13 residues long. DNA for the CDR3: TGTGCCAGTAGTGTACAGGGGGATCAGCCCCAGCATTTT. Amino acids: CASSVQGDQPQHF.

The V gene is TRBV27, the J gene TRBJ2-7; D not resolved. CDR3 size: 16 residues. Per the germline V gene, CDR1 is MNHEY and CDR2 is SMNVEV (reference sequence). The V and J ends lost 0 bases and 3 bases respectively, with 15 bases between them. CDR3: CASSLSPGTDFYEQYF. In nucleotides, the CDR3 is TGTGCCAGCAGTTTATCTCCAGGCACGGATTTCTACGAGCAGTACTTC.

The CDR3 DNA follows: TGTGCCAGCAGCTTGGACGCTAGCTCTGGAAACACCATATATTTT. Protein sequence: CASSLDASSGNTIYF. The chain links TRBV5-6 to TRBJ1-3; D not resolved. The CDR3 totals 15 residues. V lost 0 bases, J lost 0 bases, and 7 bases lay in between. The V gene's germline CDR1 is SGHDT and CDR2 YYEEEE.

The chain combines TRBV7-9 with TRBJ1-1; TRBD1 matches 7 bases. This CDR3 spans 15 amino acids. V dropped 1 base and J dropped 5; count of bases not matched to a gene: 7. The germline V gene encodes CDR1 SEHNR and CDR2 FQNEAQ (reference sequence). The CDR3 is CASSLETGKRTEAFF. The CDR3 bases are TGTGCCAGCAGCTTAGAGACAGGGAAGAGGACTGAAGCTTTCTTT. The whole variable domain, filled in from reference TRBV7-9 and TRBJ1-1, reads DTGVSQNPRHKITKRGQNVTFRCDPISEHNRLYWYRQTLGQGPEFLTYFQNEAQLEKSRLLSDRFSAERPKGSFSTLEIQRTEQGDSAMYLCASSLETGKRTEAFFGQGTRLTVV.

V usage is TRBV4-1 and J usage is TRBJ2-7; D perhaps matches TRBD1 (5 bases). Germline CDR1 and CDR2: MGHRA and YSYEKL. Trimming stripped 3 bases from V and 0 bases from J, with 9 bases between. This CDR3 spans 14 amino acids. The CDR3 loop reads CASSHVQDSYEQYF. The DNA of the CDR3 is TGCGCCAGCAGCCATGTACAGGACTCCTACGAGCAGTACTTC.

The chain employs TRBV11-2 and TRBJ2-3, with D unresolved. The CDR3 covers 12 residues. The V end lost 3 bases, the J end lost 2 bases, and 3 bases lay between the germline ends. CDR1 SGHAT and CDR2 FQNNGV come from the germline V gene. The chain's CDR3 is CASSFYTDTQYF. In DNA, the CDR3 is TGTGCCAGCAGCTTTTACACAGATACGCAGTATTTT.

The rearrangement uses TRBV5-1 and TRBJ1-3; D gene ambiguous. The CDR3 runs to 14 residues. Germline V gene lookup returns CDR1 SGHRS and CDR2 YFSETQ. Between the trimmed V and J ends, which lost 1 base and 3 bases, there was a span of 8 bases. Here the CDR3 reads CASSLRPDGNTIYF. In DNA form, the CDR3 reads TGCGCCAGCAGCTTGCGCCCAGATGGAAACACCATATATTTT.

This CDR3 reads CASSQDVGLIYEQYF. The CDR3, as DNA: TGCGCCAGCAGCCAAGATGTTGGACTGATCTACGAGCAGTACTTC. The V gene is TRBV4-3, the J gene TRBJ2-7, with D possibly matching TRBD2 (5 bases). Trimming left V 0 bases short and J 3 bases short, with 12 bases between. Germline assignment: CDR1 LGHNA and CDR2 YSLEER. The CDR3 length is 15 residues.

The CDR3 reads CAWSVAQGVDDYTF. The CDR3 region has the DNA TGTGCCTGGAGTGTAGCGCAGGGGGTAGACGACTACACCTTC. The genes are TRBV30 and TRBJ1-2, with 7 bases aligning to TRBD1. From germline, CDR1 is GTSNPN and CDR2 SVGIG (reference sequence). The CDR3 has 14 residues. After removal of 0 bases from V and 10 bases from J, the junction contained 11 bases not matched to a gene.